The T cell receptor (beta chain) described here comes from a study of blood T cell repertoires in COVID-19. This clone occurred a few times. Measured with immunoSEQ multiplex PCR; TCRdb has only the in-frame clones, and not every one. This sample has 200,000 to 250,000 clones, with more than 75% found just once. CDR1 WNHNN and CDR2 SYGVQD come from the germline V gene (reference sequence). This CDR3 region has 16 residues. The V end was cut by 4 bases, the J end by 1 base, with 13 bases between. V is TRBV10-1 and J is TRBJ2-2; possible D gene TRBD1, 5 bases. Sequenced sample: PBMCs or T cells enriched from blood (not recorded which). The source is a man aged 25 to 40 with acute COVID-19. This CDR3 is CASSARAGLNTGELFF. CDR3 bases: TGCGCCAGCAGTGCAAGGGCAGGGTTGAACACCGGGGAGCTGTTTTTT.